These 21 T cell receptor beta chains share one sample of origin, sequenced in a study of vaccination and CD4 T cells after COVID-19. What these receptors recognize is not known. Sequencing of cultured CD4+ T cell DNA used the Oncomine TCR Beta short-read assay. MiXCR, applied by TCRdb to the PCR reads, yields one record per CDR3 protein. The sample yields approximately 15,000 distinct CDR3 sequences, 57% seen once. Noted treatment: roughly 10-day PBMC culture with coronavirus spike peptide pools or control peptides (ViraFEST assay). Sequenced: CD4+ T cells from blood, cultured in vitro. These receptors were taken from a human donor who had recovered from COVID-19.

This sequence joins TRBV12-3 or TRBV12-4 and TRBJ2-5; TRBD2 matches at 9 bases. CDR3 length: 12 residues. V trimming: 7 bases; J trimming: 4 bases; junction bases outside the gene matches: 1. CDR3 nucleotide sequence: TGTGCCAGCAAACTAGCGGGAGAGACCCAGTACTTC. Translated, it gives CASKLAGETQYF.

The chain links TRBV20-1 to TRBJ1-2; D uncertain. Germline CDR1 is DFQATT and CDR2 is SNEGSKA (reference sequence). The CDR3 totals 13 residues. Trimming left V 1 base short and J 0 bases short, with 6 bases between. The CDR3 protein is CSARAVSNYGYTF. In DNA form, the CDR3 reads TGCAGTGCTAGAGCTGTTTCTAACTATGGCTACACCTTC.

This clonotype was counted a few times. This chain joins TRBV7-3 and TRBJ1-1; no definite D call. Germline-derived CDR1 and CDR2 are SGHTA and FQGTGA. V gave up 4 bases and J gave up 1 base, with 7 bases separating them. This CDR3 spans 13 amino acids. The CDR3 DNA sequence: TGTGCCAGCAGCTCCGAATGGAACACTGAAGCTTTCTTT. This gives the protein CASSSEWNTEAFF.

The V and J genes are TRBV28 and TRBJ1-3; D is uncertain. The CDR3 length is 14 residues. V was shortened by 7 bases and J by 0 bases, with 10 bases between the two germline ends. The germline gives CDR1 MDHEN, CDR2 SYDVKM. The CDR3 region has the DNA TGTGCCAGCACCCAAGGAGGCTCTGGAAACACCATATATTTT. It encodes CASTQGGSGNTIYF.

This chain links TRBV6-1 with TRBJ1-5; maybe TRBD1 (5 bases). This CDR3 spans 10 amino acids. The germline gives CDR1 MNHNS, CDR2 SASEGT. Trimming took off 9 bases at V and 9 bases at J, with 9 bases between the two ends. The chain's CDR3 is CASGRGPQHF. The CDR3 region has the DNA TGTGCCAGTGGGAGGGGGCCCCAGCATTTT.

The chain uses TRBV24-1 and TRBJ2-3, with 7 bases that match TRBD2. This CDR3 is built from 15 residues. Looked up from germline, CDR1 is KGHDR and CDR2 is SFDVKD. The V and J ends lost 3 bases and 8 bases, in that order; junction bases with no gene match: 10. CDR3 sequence (DNA): TGTGCCACCAGTGATCCGACTAGCACGGGAGGTACGCAGTATTTT. It yields the protein CATSDPTSTGGTQYF.

The CDR3 DNA reads TGTGCCAGCAGGGGGACGATTTCAGGGAACTATGGCTACACCTTC. Translating gives CASRGTISGNYGYTF. J is TRBJ1-2 and V is TRBV27; tentative D call: TRBD1 (5 bases). From germline, CDR1 is MNHEY and CDR2 SMNVEV (reference sequence). This CDR3 comprises 15 residues. Trimming left V 6 bases short and J 2 bases short, with 16 bases between.

This clonotype turned up a few times. The chain is built from TRBV24-1 and TRBJ2-5; D unresolved. This CDR3 is 14 amino acids long. Per germline, CDR1 KGHDR and CDR2 SFDVKD. V was clipped by 0 bases and J by 4 bases, with 8 bases between them. CDR3 coding DNA: TGTGCCACCAGTGATTTGACGTGGGGAGAGACCCAGTACTTC. It is translated as CATSDLTWGETQYF.

This clonotype turned up a few times. The V and J genes are TRBV27 and TRBJ1-1, with unresolved D. The CDR3 has 12 amino acids. Germline values: CDR1 MNHEY, CDR2 SMNVEV (reference sequence). V lost 8 bases and J lost 1, with 8 bases in between. The CDR3 reads CASRAGNTEAFF. For the CDR3, the DNA is TGTGCCAGCCGCGCAGGGAACACTGAAGCTTTCTTT.

This chain joins TRBV6-2 or TRBV6-3 and TRBJ1-2, with D tentatively TRBD1 (6 bases). Germline V gives CDR1 MNHEY, CDR2 SVGEGT. Deletions cut 8 bases from V and 4 bases from J, with 11 bases between. The CDR3 runs 12 residues. CDR3 coding DNA: TGTGCCAGCGGGGACACCGTCTATGGCTACACCTTC. This codes for CASGDTVYGYTF.

The chain carries TRBV28 and TRBJ1-2; D not resolved. Between the trimmed V and J ends, which lost 1 base and 7 bases, there was a span of 4 bases. CDR3 size: 11 residues. Germline CDR1 reads MDHEN; CDR2 reads SYDVKM. The CDR3 DNA reads TGTGCCAGCAGTTTATCGACTGGCTACACCTTC. Its translation: CASSLSTGYTF.

The CDR3 sequence: CASAPRGTEAFF. The CDR3 DNA sequence: TGTGCCAGCGCACCCAGGGGGACCGAAGCTTTCTTT. J is TRBJ1-1 and V is TRBV11-2, with 7 bases matching TRBD1. The length of the CDR3 is 12 residues. Germline V gene lookup returns CDR1 SGHAT and CDR2 FQNNGV. V shed 8 bases and J 8 bases; nucleotides not matched to a gene: 8.

V usage is TRBV15 and J usage is TRBJ1-3; maybe TRBD1 (6 bases). Trimming removed 11 bases at V and 2 bases at J, with 16 bases between. Germline CDR1 LNHNV, CDR2 YYDKDF (reference sequence). This CDR3 contains 14 residues. The CDR3 spells CAGAEGGAGNTIYF. The CDR3 coding sequence is TGTGCCGGGGCGGAGGGGGGCGCTGGAAACACCATATATTTT.

V usage is TRBV7-2 and J usage is TRBJ2-2; either TRBD1 or TRBD2 may supply D (5 bases each). Germline loops: CDR1 SGHTA, CDR2 FQGNSA. CDR3 size: 16 residues. Trimming took off 3 bases at V and 2 bases at J, with 13 bases between the two ends. The DNA of the CDR3 is TGTGCCAGCAGCTTCCTTGGGACCCTAAACACCGGGGAGCTGTTTTTT. Protein sequence: CASSFLGTLNTGELFF.

The chain is built from TRBV7-6 and TRBJ2-7; the D is unclear. The V end was cut by 3 bases, the J end by 2 bases, with 14 bases between. Per germline, CDR1 SGHVS and CDR2 FNYEAQ. The CDR3 covers 15 residues. The CDR3 DNA is TGTGCCAGCAGCTTTTCCCCCGACGGTGCCTACGAGCAGTACTTC. Translating gives CASSFSPDGAYEQYF.

This clonotype was detected a few times. The V call is TRBV6-5, the J call TRBJ2-5, with D unresolved. The CDR3 extends over 11 amino acids. Germline CDR1 reads MNHEY; CDR2 reads SVGAGI. V lost 4 bases and J 2 bases, leaving 2 bases between the germline ends. The CDR3 DNA is TGTGCCAGCAGTTCGCAAGAGACCCAGTACTTC. Translating gives CASSSQETQYF.

This clonotype was seen a few times. This chain links TRBV7-3 with TRBJ1-6; TRBD1 might be the D (6 bases). The CDR3 consists of 14 residues. V was cut by 6 bases and J by 13 bases, with 19 bases left in between. Germline V gene data show CDR1 as SGHTA and CDR2 as FQGTGA. For the CDR3, the DNA is TGTGCCAGCAGTCAAGGGGCCAGGGGAAATCCCCTCCACTTT. It yields the protein CASSQGARGNPLHF.

The gene calls are TRBV2 and TRBJ1-2; 8 bases fit TRBD1. J gave up 4 bases and V 6 bases, and 7 bases lay outside the gene matches. Germline CDR1 is SNHLY and CDR2 is FYNNEI. CDR3 length: 14 amino acids. DNA of the CDR3: TGTGCCAGCAGCCCCGGACAGGGAGGCTATGGCTACACCTTC. As protein: CASSPGQGGYGYTF.

This chain connects TRBV4-1 to TRBJ1-5, with unresolved D. Trimming pared 0 bases from V and 5 bases from J, leaving 14 bases between. The CDR3 runs to 16 residues. Germline assignment: CDR1 MGHRA and CDR2 YSYEKL. The CDR3 region has the DNA TGCGCCAGCAGCCAAGACAGAGACGGCAGATATCAGCCCCAGCATTTT. It encodes CASSQDRDGRYQPQHF.

The chain joins TRBV7-2 to TRBJ1-5, with TRBD1 as a possible D gene (6 bases). The CDR3 sequence is 16 residues long. The germline gives CDR1 SGHTA, CDR2 FQGNSA. Trimming removed 6 bases from V and 3 bases from J, with 18 bases in between. The CDR3 coding sequence is TGTGCCAGCAGTCTCCGGACAGCCAGGGCCAATCAGCCCCAGCATTTT. It translates to CASSLRTARANQPQHF.

The chain combines TRBV29-1 with TRBJ1-4; D is perhaps TRBD1 (5 bases). Germline V gene sequence: CDR1 SQVTM, CDR2 ANQGSEA. CDR3 length: 13 amino acids. Between the trimmed V and J ends, which lost 7 bases and 3 bases, there was a span of 12 bases. This CDR3 is CSASTAPNEKLFF. In DNA, the CDR3 is TGCAGCGCCTCGACAGCACCTAATGAAAAACTGTTTTTT. Drawing the rest from reference TRBV29-1 and TRBJ1-4, the complete variable domain is SAVISQKPSRDICQRGTSLTIQCQVDSQVTMMFWYRQQPGQSLTLIATANQGSEATYESGFVIDKFPISRPNLTFSTLTVSNMSPEDSSIYLCSASTAPNEKLFFGSGTQLSVL.